This TCR beta chain originates from a study of blood T cell repertoires in COVID-19. Whole-study context: COVID-19 samples from acute and convalescent phases originated in the United States, Italy and Spain.

Sequencing was performed with immunoSEQ multiplex PCR; in TCRdb, only in-frame clones are kept and a portion is missing. Of more than 130,000 clones detected, about 86% appear once; the ten largest clones hold more than 3.5%. The sequence derives from a woman between 40 and 50 years old with acute or convalescent COVID-19. Sequencing used peripheral blood.

The CDR3 is CASSHPGRGYEQYF. Here the CDR3 DNA reads TGTGCCAGCAGCCATCCAGGACGGGGCTACGAGCAGTACTTC. The rearrangement joins TRBV3-1 (or the pseudogene TRBV3-2) to TRBJ2-7; a weak D match, TRBD2 (5 bases). The CDR3 totals 14 residues. Looked up from germline, CDR1 is LGHDT and CDR2 is YNNKEL (reference sequence). With 3 bases removed from V and 3 bases from J, the gap between germline ends came to 12 bases.